Shown below are 23 T cell receptor beta chains from a single sample sequenced in a study of T cell clonality in common variable immunodeficiency. Using immunoSEQ multiplex PCR, the repertoire was profiled, and TCRdb retains in-frame clones only, with some absent. The repertoire consists of about 81,000 clones, none detected only once. Sequenced material: peripheral blood mononuclear cells. Receptor source: a person aged 18 to 75 in good health.

This clone was seen ten or more times. Read coverage stops 3 residues before the CDR3 terminus; the germline J gene supplies the remainder. The chain couples TRBV12-5 to TRBJ2-1; 9 bases fit TRBD1. The length of the CDR3 is 16 residues. CDR1 is LGHNT and CDR2 is FRNRAP in the germline V gene. V shed 7 bases and J 5 bases; nucleotides not matched to a gene: 12. The CDR3 protein is CASALPTGGFHNEQFF. The CDR3 DNA, read in part, is TGTGCTAGTGCCTTGCCGACAGGGGGGTTTCACAATGAG. Together with reference TRBV12-5 and TRBJ2-1, the CDR3 gives the full variable domain: DARVTQTPRHKVTEMGQEVTMRCQPILGHNTVFWYRQTMMQGLELLAYFRNRAPLDDSGMPKDRFSAEMPDATLATLKIQPSEPRDSAVYFCASALPTGGFHNEQFFGPGTRLTVL.

This clone appeared many times. The CDR3 is cut off 3 residues early in the read; its end comes from the germline J gene. Other DNA sequences from this sample encode an identical CDR3 as well. The chain employs TRBV12-3 or TRBV12-4 and TRBJ2-3; D possibly corresponds to TRBD1 (5 bases). V was trimmed by 1 base and J by 3 bases, leaving 8 bases between them. The CDR3 is 14 residues long. The DNA read from the CDR3 is TGTGCCAGCAGTTTAGGGACATCTACAGATACG. It is translated as CASSLGTSTDT. The whole CDR3 protein is CASSLGTSTDTQYF.

This clone has a count of ten or more. Sequencing ends 3 residues short of the CDR3 end; the germline J gene provides the rest. This sequence joins TRBV6-2 or TRBV6-3 and TRBJ2-2, with D unresolved. CDR3 size: 13 residues. Germline values: CDR1 MNHEY, CDR2 SVGEGT. V gave up 0 bases and J gave up 6 bases, with 5 bases separating them. CDR3 residues: CASSYSSAGELFF. The part of the CDR3 DNA that was read is TGTGCCAGCAGTTACTCGTCCGCCGGGGAG.

This clone was detected many times. The read comes to an end 3 residues before the CDR3 does, leaving the germline J gene to fill in the end. J is TRBJ2-7 and V is TRBV30; D might be TRBD1 (6 bases). In germline, CDR1 is GTSNPN, CDR2 SVGIG (reference sequence). The CDR3 consists of 15 residues. The germline V and J ends were trimmed by 2 bases and 2 bases, with 16 bases remaining between them. This CDR3 is CAWSWDTIRPYEQYF. CDR3 bases read: TGTGCCTGGAGTTGGGACACAATCCGGCCCTACGAG.

This clone was seen repeatedly, ten times or more. The CDR3 end is not reached by the read, which stops 3 residues before it; the germline J gene fills it in. The chain has TRBV20-1 and TRBJ1-4; D is perhaps TRBD1 (5 bases). Trimming shortened V by 3 bases and J by 8 bases, and 22 bases separated the two germline ends. Germline V gene sequence: CDR1 DFQATT, CDR2 SNEGSKA (reference sequence). The length of the CDR3 is 16 residues. CDR3 residues: CSASMDWEGEGEKLFF. The sequenced CDR3 bases are TGCAGTGCTAGTATGGATTGGGAAGGGGAGGGAGAAAAA.

Of note for this clone: The sequence runs out 3 residues before the end of the CDR3; the remainder is reconstructed from the germline J gene. The rearrangement joins TRBV11-1 to TRBJ2-5; TRBD1 agrees at 12 bases. The V gene end was trimmed by 3 bases and the J gene end by 5 bases; junction bases not matched to a gene: 4. CDR1 SGHAT and CDR2 FQDESV come from the germline V gene (reference sequence). This CDR3 has 15 amino acids. The CDR3 loop is CASSFGTGGGETQYF. The CDR3 DNA, read in part, is TGTGCCAGCAGCTTCGGGACAGGGGGCGGGGAGACC.

This clone has a count of ten or more. The read falls 3 residues short of the CDR3 end, and the missing part is taken from the germline J gene. The chain couples TRBV9 to TRBJ1-5; weak D call: TRBD1 (6 bases). CDR1 and CDR2 from the germline V gene are SGDLS and YYNGEE. CDR3 size: 13 residues. V was pared by 5 bases and J by 6 bases, with 12 bases between. The covered CDR3 bases are TGTGCCAGCAGTAGACAGGTTGGTCAGCCC. This translates into CASSRQVGQP. The whole CDR3 protein reads CASSRQVGQPQHF.

In this sample, this clone turned up many times. The read terminates 3 residues ahead of where the CDR3 ends, so the germline J gene completes it. J is TRBJ1-1 and V is TRBV5-1, with a possible D match to TRBD1 (6 bases). Germline values: CDR1 SGHRS, CDR2 YFSETQ. The length of the CDR3 is 18 residues. Trimming took 0 bases from V and 6 from J, leaving 24 bases between them. The sequenced part of the CDR3 DNA is TGCGCCAGCAGCTTGGAGGTTGGGGGGGGCTCCCCGGCGGCTGAA. Its translation is CASSLEVGGGSPAAE. The whole CDR3 protein is CASSLEVGGGSPAAEAFF.

For this clone: With the read ending 3 residues before the CDR3 end, the germline J gene is used to fill in that end. The chain couples TRBV10-3 to TRBJ1-6, with D perhaps TRBD1 (6 bases). The CDR3 loop spans 14 amino acids. Trimming removed 2 bases from V and 6 bases from J, with 8 bases in between. CDR1 and CDR2 from the germline V gene are ENHRY and SYGVKD. The covered CDR3 bases are TGTGCCATCAGTGAGGGACAGTTTAATTCACCC. Translated: CAISEGQFNSP. The whole CDR3 region reads CAISEGQFNSPLHF.

In its sample, this clone was seen many times. The read ends 3 residues early relative to the CDR3; the germline J gene fills the gap. The J gene is TRBJ2-7, the V gene TRBV7-3, with 14 bases identical to TRBD2. The CDR3 runs 15 residues. The germline V gene encodes CDR1 SGHTA and CDR2 FQGTGA. The junction had 0 bases not matched to a gene; V was cut back by 2 bases and J by 3 bases. The CDR3 sequence is CASSLGTSGSYEQYF. CDR3 DNA (partial): TGTGCCAGCAGCTTAGGGACTAGCGGGAGCTACGAG.

At least ten counts were recorded for this clone. The CDR3 end is not reached by the read, which stops 3 residues before it; the germline J gene fills it in. The chain has TRBV5-1 and TRBJ2-3; 8 bases agree with TRBD1. The germline gives CDR1 SGHRS, CDR2 YFSETQ. This CDR3 contains 16 residues. V gave up 0 bases and J gave up 0 bases; unmatched junction bases: 3. The part of the CDR3 DNA that was read is TGCGCCAGCAGCTTGGCTGGGACAGGTAGCACAGATACG. Protein: CASSLAGTGSTDT. The entire CDR3 protein is CASSLAGTGSTDTQYF.

This clone was counted at least ten times. The CDR3 goes on 3 residues after the read ends, and that part is filled in from the germline J gene. The chain employs TRBV20-1 and TRBJ2-3, with TRBD2 matching 9 bases. CDR3 length: 13 residues. V shed 5 bases and J 2 bases; nucleotides not matched to a gene: 2. CDR1 and CDR2 from the germline V gene are DFQATT and SNEGSKA (reference sequence). The CDR3 protein is CSAPGLATDTQYF. The CDR3 bases that were read are TGCAGTGCTCCGGGACTAGCCACAGATACG.

There are many counts of this clone. The DNA ends 3 residues before the CDR3 does, and the rest of the CDR3 is filled in from the germline J gene. This chain links TRBV7-2 with TRBJ2-7, with D possibly TRBD1 on 6 matching bases. Per the germline V gene, CDR1 is SGHTA and CDR2 is FQGNSA. Deletions cut 1 base from V and 0 bases from J, with 7 bases between. There are 14 residues in the CDR3. The CDR3 bases that were read are TGTGCCAGCAGCTTAGGACAGGTCTCCTACGAG. Protein product: CASSLGQVSYE. The whole CDR3 protein is CASSLGQVSYEQYF.

This clone was observed at least ten times. Coverage ceases 3 residues before the CDR3 finishes, and the germline J gene fills in the end. The chain links TRBV19 to TRBJ2-6; TRBD2 might be the D (5 bases). With 7 bases removed from V and 3 bases from J, the gap between germline ends came to 19 bases. The CDR3 is made up of 17 amino acids. Per the germline V gene, CDR1 is LNHDA and CDR2 is SQIVND (reference sequence). Incomplete CDR3 DNA: TGTGCCAGTACCCAAGGTGGACGGGGAATTGGGGCCAACGTC. It codes for CASTQGGRGIGANV. The whole CDR3 reads CASTQGGRGIGANVLTF.

This clone came up many times. The observed sequence ends 3 residues before the CDR3 terminus, with the missing tail filled in from the germline J gene. V and J are TRBV7-2 and TRBJ2-7, with 7 nucleotides matching TRBD1. Germline assignment: CDR1 SGHTA and CDR2 FQGNSA. The CDR3 has 15 amino acids. Germline trimming cut 7 bases from V and 0 bases from J; bases unmatched to any gene: 9. The part of the CDR3 DNA that was read is TGTGCCAGCACCGGGACAGCCGGAAGCTCCTACGAG. Protein product: CASTGTAGSSYE. The full CDR3 protein reads CASTGTAGSSYEQYF.

This clone was observed many times. The CDR3 is CASSQDGTSGSSYEQYF. CDR3 DNA, as far as it was read: TGTGCCAGCAGCCAAGACGGGACTAGCGGGAGTTCCTACGAG. J is TRBJ2-7 and V is TRBV4-2, with 14 nucleotides matching TRBD2. Coverage ceases 3 residues before the CDR3 finishes, and the germline J gene fills in the end. The V segment lost 0 bases and the J segment 1 base; nucleotides outside the gene matches: 2. The CDR3 contains 17 residues. Germline V gene sequence: CDR1 LGHNA, CDR2 YNFKEQ.

In its sample, this clone was seen many times. With the read ending 3 residues before the CDR3 end, the germline J gene is used to fill in that end. This chain links TRBV20-1 with TRBJ1-5; TRBD1 matches at 9 bases. The CDR3 contains 15 residues. Germline-derived CDR1 and CDR2 are DFQATT and SNEGSKA (reference sequence). V was pared by 2 bases and J by 0 bases, with 2 bases of the junction left unmatched. Incomplete CDR3 DNA: TGCAGTGCTAGAACGACAGGGGGTAGCAATCAGCCC. Encoded protein: CSARTTGGSNQP. The CDR3 in full is CSARTTGGSNQPQHF.

This clone showed up many times. From the germline J gene comes the end of the CDR3, since the read stops 3 residues before it. The chain carries TRBV20-1 and TRBJ1-1, with D possibly matching TRBD1 (5 bases). Trimming stripped 5 bases from V and 2 bases from J, with 18 bases between. CDR1 is DFQATT and CDR2 is SNEGSKA in the germline V gene (reference sequence). The CDR3 spans 15 residues. Partial CDR3 DNA: TGCAGTGCTGCTTGGCCTCGAAGGGGTAACACTGAA. It encodes CSAAWPRRGNTE. The CDR3, in full, reads CSAAWPRRGNTEAFF.

This clone was counted ten times or more. The read halts 3 residues ahead of the CDR3 end, with the missing end drawn from the germline J gene. The chain has TRBV7-8 and TRBJ1-1; D is undetermined. The V and J ends lost 5 bases and 1 base respectively, with 5 bases between them. Germline V lookup: CDR1 SGHVS, CDR2 FQNEAQ. CDR3 length: 12 residues. The CDR3 sequence: CASSPPNTEAFF. CDR3 DNA, as far as it was read: TGTGCCAGCAGCCCTCCGAACACTGAA.

This clone was observed many times. The covered CDR3 bases are TGTGCCAGCAGCTTATCATTCGGCGGGTTATCAGATACG. It encodes CASSLSFGGLSDT. The CDR3 in its entirety is CASSLSFGGLSDTQYF. J is TRBJ2-3 and V is TRBV7-3; tentatively, D is TRBD2 (5 bases). The sequenced fragment ends 3 residues before the CDR3 boundary, so the rest is inferred from the germline J gene. With 2 bases removed from V and 4 bases from J, the gap between germline ends came to 16 bases. CDR3 length equals 16 residues. Germline V lookup: CDR1 SGHTA, CDR2 FQGTGA.

This clone was recorded at least ten times. From the germline J gene comes the end of the CDR3, since the read stops 3 residues before it. The gene calls are TRBV13 and TRBJ2-5; TRBD1 matches 8 bases. The CDR3 consists of 13 residues. Germline CDR1 and CDR2: PRHDT and FYEKMQ (reference sequence). With V trimmed by 5 bases and J by 5 bases, 4 bases remained unmatched. CDR3 DNA (partial): TGTGCCAGCAGCCCAGGGGGCAGGGAGACC. It specifies CASSPGGRET. The whole CDR3 sequence is CASSPGGRETQYF. The full variable domain, in which reference TRBV13 and TRBJ2-5 provide the parts outside the CDR3, is AAGVIQSPRHLIKEKRETATLKCYPIPRHDTVYWYQQGPGQDPQFLISFYEKMQSDKGSIPDRFSAQQFSDYHSELNMSSLELGDSALYFCASSPGGRETQYFGPGTRLLVL.

A note on this clone: One base away lies a much larger clone, so this may be a sequencing read error. With the read ending 3 residues before the CDR3 end, the germline J gene is used to fill in that end. V is TRBV18 and J is TRBJ2-5; no definite D call. Trimming shortened V by 2 bases and J by 4 bases, and 11 bases separated the two germline ends. Germline loops: CDR1 KGHSH, CDR2 LQKENI. The CDR3 extends over 14 amino acids. The CDR3 sequence: CASSPVAVVETQYF. Incomplete CDR3 DNA: TGTGCCAGCTCACCAGTGGCCGTGGTAGAGACC.

This clone occurred many times. The sequenced fragment ends 3 residues before the CDR3 boundary, so the rest is inferred from the germline J gene. This sequence joins TRBV5-1 and TRBJ2-7, with 8 bases lining up with TRBD1. Trimming cost V 4 bases and J 6 bases; bases outside gene matches: 15. Germline assignment: CDR1 SGHRS and CDR2 YFSETQ. This CDR3 region has 16 residues. CDR3 DNA (partial): TGCGCCAGCAGCCCGGCGTTTAGACAGGGGTCGGGCGAG. Encoded protein: CASSPAFRQGSGE. In full, the CDR3 reads CASSPAFRQGSGEQYF.